These T cell receptor beta chains were read from a single sample in a study of T-cell memory formation after mild COVID-19. TCRdb itself ran the 5' RACE reads through MiXCR, one entry per CDR3 protein. The table has around 150,000 distinct CDR3 sequences, under 14% seen once. The sequenced sample consisted of PBMCs or a T cell subset sorted from them (not recorded which). Source of these receptors: a man aged 18 to 35 who had mild COVID-19 (a few samples of this study predate the infection). Cell type and time point are not known. Both conserved end residues are trimmed from each CDR3. Where a row states a size, it is once, few, many or the class of an expanded clone; other rows omit it.

TRBV15	TRBJ2-5	.	ATSRGQKETQY
TRBV5-1	TRBJ2-2	few	ASSLISSPTGELF
TRBV7-2	TRBJ2-3	few	ASSLSGRADTQY
TRBV9	TRBJ1-3	.	ASSGVGQLNTIY
TRBV30	TRBJ1-5	many	AWSGVGGQPQH
TRBV6-5	TRBJ2-5	few	ASRYRVQETQY
TRBV7-3	TRBJ2-1	.	ASSFLVGGGRSNEQF
TRBV14	TRBJ2-7	.	ASSPRAAYEQY
TRBV4-1	TRBJ1-4	.	ASSQNRATNEKLF
TRBV9	TRBJ1-1	once	ASGRGGAVTEAF
TRBV28	TRBJ2-6	few	ASRSGQGFSGANVLT
TRBV30	TRBJ2-3	many	ACKTSGTDTQY
TRBV13	TRBJ2-7	.	ASSLSRLASYEQY
TRBV7-2	TRBJ2-2	.	ASRGEGSNTGELF
TRBV20-1	TRBJ2-3	few	SAPLQGLELDTQY
TRBV7-6	TRBJ1-2	.	ASSLAGGGNYGYT
TRBV5-1	TRBJ2-5	few	ASSGRSGGHQETQY
TRBV12-3/TRBV12-4	TRBJ1-5	few	ASTMRVSDQPQH
TRBV5-1	TRBJ2-3	few	ASSQQGDTDTQY
TRBV5-1	TRBJ1-1	many	ASSLRSGANTEAF
TRBV5-1	TRBJ2-3	few	ASTLEGATDTQY
TRBV10-3	TRBJ1-4	.	AISERNEKLF